The T cell receptor (beta chain) described here comes from a study of blood T cell repertoires in COVID-19. Study summary: Both acute and convalescent COVID-19 samples were obtained from the United States, Italy and Spain. PBMCs, B-cell-depleted T cells, or T cells were the source of the cDNA or gDNA that made up the material.

Followed longitudinally, the Seattle patients had been enrolled during active infection. How the authors handled the data: Reference gene primer amplification in the assay estimated nucleated cell counts. Data came from immunoSEQ multiplex PCR; TCRdb stores just in-frame clones and leaves some out. That table furnishes V, J and clone size, whereas the DNA furnished D and trimming. Among about 170,000 clones listed, roughly 80% were seen once. CDR3 length: 13 residues. V was pared by 2 bases and J by 4 bases, with 6 bases between. From germline, CDR1 is LGHDT and CDR2 YNNKEL (reference sequence). This TCR derives from a woman of 80 years or more with COVID-19, enrolled during active disease. This chain uses TRBV3-1 (or the pseudogene TRBV3-2) with TRBJ1-5, with D uncertain. Sequenced: peripheral blood. This CDR3 is CASSQTVNQPQHF. The CDR3 DNA sequence: TGTGCCAGCAGCCAAACAGTTAATCAGCCCCAGCATTTT.